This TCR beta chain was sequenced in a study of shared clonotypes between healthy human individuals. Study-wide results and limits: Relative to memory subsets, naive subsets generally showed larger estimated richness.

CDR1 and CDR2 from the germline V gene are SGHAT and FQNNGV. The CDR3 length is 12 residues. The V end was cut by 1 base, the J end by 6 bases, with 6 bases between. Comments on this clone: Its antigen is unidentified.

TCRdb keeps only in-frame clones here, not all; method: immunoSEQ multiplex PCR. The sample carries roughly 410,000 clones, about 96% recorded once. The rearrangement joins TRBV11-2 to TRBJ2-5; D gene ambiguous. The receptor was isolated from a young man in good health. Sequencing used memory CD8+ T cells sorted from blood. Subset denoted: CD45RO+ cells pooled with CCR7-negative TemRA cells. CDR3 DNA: TGTGCCAGCAGCTTAGCCGGCCAGACCCAGTACTTC. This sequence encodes CASSLAGQTQYF.